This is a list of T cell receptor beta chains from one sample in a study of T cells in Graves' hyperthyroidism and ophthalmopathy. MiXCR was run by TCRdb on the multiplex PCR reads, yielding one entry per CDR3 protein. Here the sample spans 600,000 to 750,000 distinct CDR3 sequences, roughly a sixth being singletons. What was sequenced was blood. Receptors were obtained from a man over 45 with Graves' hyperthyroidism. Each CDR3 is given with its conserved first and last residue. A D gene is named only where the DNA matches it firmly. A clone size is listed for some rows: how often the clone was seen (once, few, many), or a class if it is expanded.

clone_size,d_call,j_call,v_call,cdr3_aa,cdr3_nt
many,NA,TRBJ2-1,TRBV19,CATRRGYQTYNEQFF,TGTGCCACTCGACGGGGCTACCAGACCTACAATGAGCAGTTCTTC
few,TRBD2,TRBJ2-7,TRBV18,CASSPPQLAGVYEQYF,TGTGCCAGCTCACCACCCCAACTAGCGGGAGTCTACGAGCAGTACTTC
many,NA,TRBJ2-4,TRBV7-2,CASSETVAKNIQYF,TGTGCCAGCAGCGAGACGGTAGCCAAAAACATTCAGTACTTC
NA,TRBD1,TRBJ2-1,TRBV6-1,CASSLPGTGINEQFF,TGTGCCAGCAGCTTGCCCGGGACAGGGATCAATGAGCAGTTCTTC
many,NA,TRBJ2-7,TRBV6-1,CASSEGMGWSGNEQYF,TGTGCCAGCAGTGAAGGTATGGGGTGGAGTGGCAACGAGCAGTACTTC
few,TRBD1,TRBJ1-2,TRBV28,CASSTQGARGYTF,TGTGCCAGCAGTACACAGGGGGCGAGAGGCTACACCTTC
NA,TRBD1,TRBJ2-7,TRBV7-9,CASSDGQGGLDEQYF,TGTGCCAGCAGTGACGGACAGGGAGGCTTAGACGAGCAGTACTTC
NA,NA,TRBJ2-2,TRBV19,CASSIGNLASGELFF,TGTGCCAGTAGTATAGGAAACCTAGCCTCCGGGGAGCTGTTTTTT
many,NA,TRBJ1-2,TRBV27,CASSPNLPGQNYGYTF,TGTGCCAGCAGTCCGAACCTCCCGGGGCAGAACTATGGCTACACCTTC
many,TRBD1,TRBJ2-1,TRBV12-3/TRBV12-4,CASSLPGGQGATSLSYPTYNEQFF,TGTGCCAGCAGTCTCCCAGGTGGCCAGGGGGCGACCAGTTTGAGTTACCCTACCTACAATGAGCAGTTCTTC
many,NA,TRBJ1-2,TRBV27,CASSSNRDGNGYTF,TGTGCCAGCAGCTCTAATCGGGACGGAAATGGCTACACCTTC
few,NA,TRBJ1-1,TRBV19,CASSMPPQETTRSSYTEAFF,TGTGCCAGTAGTATGCCCCCCCAAGAGACAACGAGGAGTTCGTACACTGAAGCTTTCTTT
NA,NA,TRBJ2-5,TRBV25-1,CASSESPSQETQYF,TGTGCCAGCAGTGAATCCCCCAGCCAAGAGACCCAGTACTTC
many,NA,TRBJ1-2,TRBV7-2,CASSLGGEFYGYTF,TGTGCCAGCAGCTTAGGAGGGGAATTCTATGGCTACACCTTC
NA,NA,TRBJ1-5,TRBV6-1,CASRKGGLTNQPQHF,TGTGCCAGCAGAAAGGGGGGACTGACTAATCAGCCCCAGCATTTT
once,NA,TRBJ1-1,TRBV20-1,CSATKDRGPMNTEAFF,TGCAGTGCTACCAAAGACAGAGGTCCAATGAACACTGAAGCTTTCTTT
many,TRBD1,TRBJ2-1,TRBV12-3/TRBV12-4,CASRDRVFHNEQFF,TGTGCCAGCAGGGACAGGGTTTTTCACAATGAGCAGTTCTTC
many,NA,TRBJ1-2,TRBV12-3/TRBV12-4,CASSPGRLEYGYTF,TGTGCCAGCAGTCCTGGGAGGTTAGAGTATGGCTACACCTTC
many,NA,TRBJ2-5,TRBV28,CASSSPPHQETQYF,TGTGCCAGCAGTTCCCCTCCCCACCAAGAGACCCAGTACTTC
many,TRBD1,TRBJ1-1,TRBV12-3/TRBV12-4,CASSQGASATEAFF,TGTGCCAGCAGTCAGGGGGCGAGCGCCACTGAAGCTTTCTTT
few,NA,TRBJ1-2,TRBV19,CASRGPSEGFGYGYTF,TGTGCCAGTCGGGGGCCTTCGGAGGGGTTTGGTTATGGCTACACCTTC
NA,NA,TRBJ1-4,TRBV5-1,CASRPVSTTNEKLFF,TGCGCCAGCAGACCTGTATCGACAACTAATGAAAAACTGTTTTTT
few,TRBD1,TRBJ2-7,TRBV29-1,CSVPGQGIYEQYF,TGCAGCGTCCCGGGACAGGGGATCTACGAGCAGTACTTC
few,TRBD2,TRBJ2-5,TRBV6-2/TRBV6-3,CASSPAVAGVETQYF,TGTGCCAGCAGCCCCGCGGTAGCGGGAGTAGAGACCCAGTACTTC
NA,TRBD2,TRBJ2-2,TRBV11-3,CASSLVTSTNTGELFF,TGTGCCAGCAGCCTAGTGACTAGCACAAACACCGGGGAGCTGTTTTTT
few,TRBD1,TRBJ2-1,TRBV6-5,CASSSSRDRGREQFF,TGTGCCAGCAGTTCGTCCCGGGACAGGGGGCGTGAGCAGTTCTTC
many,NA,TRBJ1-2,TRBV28,CASSRPGRAYGYTF,TGTGCCAGCAGTCGACCCGGAAGGGCCTATGGCTACACCTTC
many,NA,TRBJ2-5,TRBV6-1,CASRTIEAETQYF,TGTGCCAGCAGGACAATAGAGGCAGAGACCCAGTACTTC
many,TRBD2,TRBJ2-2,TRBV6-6,CASSYFRTGGSTGELFF,TGTGCCAGCAGTTACTTCCGTACGGGAGGGTCTACCGGGGAGCTGTTTTTT
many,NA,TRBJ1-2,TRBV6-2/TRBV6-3,CASSDVGTGNGYTF,TGTGCCAGCAGCGACGTTGGGACCGGTAACGGCTACACCTTC
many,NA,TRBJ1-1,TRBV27,CASSLRGVRTEAFF,TGTGCCAGCAGTTTGAGGGGAGTAAGAACTGAAGCTTTCTTT
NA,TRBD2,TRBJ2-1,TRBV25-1,CASSSGTSESYNEQFF,TGTGCCAGCAGTAGTGGGACTAGCGAATCCTACAATGAGCAGTTCTTC
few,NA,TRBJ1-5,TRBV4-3,CASSRGTTNQPQHF,TGCGCCAGCAGCCGCGGGACAACGAATCAGCCCCAGCATTTT
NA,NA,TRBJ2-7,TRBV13,CASSILGGTSYEQYF,TGTGCCAGCAGCATACTCGGGGGCACCTCCTACGAGCAGTACTTC
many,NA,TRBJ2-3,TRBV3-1,CASSQVPPTDTQYF,TGTGCCAGCAGCCAAGTTCCTCCAACAGATACGCAGTATTTT
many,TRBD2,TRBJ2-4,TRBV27,CASSLWGGDKNIQYF,TGTGCCAGCAGTTTATGGGGGGGGGACAAAAACATTCAGTACTTC
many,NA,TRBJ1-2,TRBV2,CASSGYTF,TGTGCCAGCAGTGGCTACACCTTC
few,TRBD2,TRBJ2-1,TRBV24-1,CATSVSGNTYNEQFF,TGTGCCACCAGCGTCAGCGGGAACACCTACAATGAGCAGTTCTTC
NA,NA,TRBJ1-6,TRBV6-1,CASSEDRERGNSPLPF,TGTGCCAGCAGTGAAGACAGGGAAAGGGGTAATTCACCCCTCCCCTTT
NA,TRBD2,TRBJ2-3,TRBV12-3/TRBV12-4,CASSQLAAADTQYF,TGTGCCAGCAGTCAACTAGCGGCGGCAGATACGCAGTATTTT
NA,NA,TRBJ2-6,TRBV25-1,CASSDISYISGANVLTF,TGTGCCAGCAGTGATATTTCGTACATCTCTGGGGCCAACGTCCTGACTTTC
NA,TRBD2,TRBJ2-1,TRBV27,CASSLGGISNEQFF,TGTGCCAGCAGTTTGGGAGGGATATCCAATGAGCAGTTCTTC
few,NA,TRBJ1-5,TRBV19,CASSMVSARTEQPQHF,TGTGCCAGTAGTATGGTTAGCGCCCGTACCGAGCAGCCCCAGCATTTT
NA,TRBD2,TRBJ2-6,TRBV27,CASSPLGLAGGSGANVLTF,TGTGCCAGCAGTCCCCTGGGACTAGCGGGAGGGTCTGGGGCCAACGTCCTGACTTTC